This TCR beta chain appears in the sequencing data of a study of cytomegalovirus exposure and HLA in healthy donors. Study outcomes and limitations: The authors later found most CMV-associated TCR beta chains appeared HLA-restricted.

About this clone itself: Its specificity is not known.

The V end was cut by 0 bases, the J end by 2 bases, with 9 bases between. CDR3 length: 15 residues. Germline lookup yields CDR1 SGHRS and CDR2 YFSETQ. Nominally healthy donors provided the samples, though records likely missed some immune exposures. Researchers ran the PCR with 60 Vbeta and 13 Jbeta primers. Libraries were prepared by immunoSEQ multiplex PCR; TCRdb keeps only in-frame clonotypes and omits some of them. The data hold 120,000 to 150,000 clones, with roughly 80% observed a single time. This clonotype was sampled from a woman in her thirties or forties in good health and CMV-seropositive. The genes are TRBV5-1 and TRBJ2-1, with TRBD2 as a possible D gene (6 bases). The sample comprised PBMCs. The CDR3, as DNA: TGCGCCAGCAGCTTGGGCGGGGACGCCTACAATGAGCAGTTCTTC. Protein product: CASSLGGDAYNEQFF.